The clone carrying this TCR beta chain occurred a few times. Its matching antigen is unknown. This sample is part of a study of cytomegalovirus exposure and HLA in healthy donors. The donors were in the approximately 120-subject validation cohort; that cohort was separate from the roughly 700-subject first cohort. The ends were cut back, 7 bases at V and 3 bases at J, with 25 bases in the middle. There are 16 residues in the CDR3. CDR1 is SQVTM, CDR2 ANQGSEA, per germline. Notes on the study in general: Reportedly, diagnosis of cytomegalovirus status by the classifier showed high specificity and sensitivity.

The data were produced by immunoSEQ multiplex PCR, yet TCRdb's version contains in-frame clones alone and is incomplete. The sample lists approximately 65,000 clones; around 93% were seen once. Sequencing was performed on PBMCs. This sequence originates from a man aged 18-30 years in good health and CMV-seronegative. This chain links TRBV29-1 with TRBJ2-7, with a possible D match to TRBD1 (6 bases). CDR3 amino acids: CSGWGSSGDNRYEQYF. The CDR3 DNA follows: TGCAGCGGGTGGGGTTCGTCAGGGGATAACCGCTACGAGCAGTACTTC.